This TCR beta chain was identified in a study of blood T cell repertoires in COVID-19. For the study at large: Donors in the United States, Italy and Spain gave samples during acute or convalescent COVID-19. Nucleic acid was either cDNA or gDNA, and it came from T cells, B-cell-depleted T cells, or PBMCs.

The CDR3 length is 14 residues. Per the study methods: Amplified reference gene primers provided the basis for estimating nucleated cell counts. The assay was immunoSEQ multiplex PCR, and TCRdb's table has in-frame clones only and misses some. V and J calls plus clone size are reproduced from that table; the DNA served to infer D and trimming. The data contain more than 85,000 clones, about 80% of them singletons. The sequenced material came from peripheral blood. The chain joins TRBV1 to TRBJ2-2; the D segment call TRBD1 is taken from the table without a DNA check. TRBV1 is recorded as a pseudogene. The sequence derives from a woman of 80 years or more with active or convalescent COVID-19. CDR3 DNA sequence: TGCACCAGCAGCCACCGGAAGGGGCCCCGGGAGCTGTTTTTT. Translation: CTSSHRKGPRELFF.